This entry lists 23 T cell receptor beta chains sequenced from one sample in a study of shared clonotypes between healthy human individuals. Data came from immunoSEQ multiplex PCR; TCRdb stores just in-frame clones and leaves some out. The sample includes over a million clones, about four fifths of them seen just once. The sequencing input was memory CD4+ T cells from PBMCs. As for subset: CD45RA-negative fraction. Source of these receptors: a man aged 18 to 29 in good health. Some clones in this sample may be carry-over from other donors' samples.

The V call is TRBV27, the J call TRBJ2-1; D remains unclear. Germline assignment: CDR1 MNHEY and CDR2 SMNVEV (reference sequence). The V end was cut by 5 bases, the J end by 10 bases, with 12 bases between. The CDR3 consists of 12 residues. The CDR3 nucleotides are TGTGCCAGCAGTCGCCGTCTCGGGGAGCAGTTCTTC. It yields the protein CASSRRLGEQFF.

The genes are TRBV5-4 and TRBJ2-1, with 14 positions matching TRBD2. Germline V lookup: CDR1 SGHNT, CDR2 YYREEE (reference sequence). The CDR3 length is 17 residues. Losses at the gene ends were 5 bases for V and 7 bases for J; bases not matched to a gene: 11. The CDR3 nucleotides are TGTGCCAGCAGACCACCGACTAGCGGGAGGGCCCAGAATGAGCAGTTCTTC. Translation gives CASRPPTSGRAQNEQFF. Variable domain in full (rest from reference TRBV5-4 and TRBJ2-1): ETGVTQSPTHLIKTRGQQVTLRCSSQSGHNTVSWYQQALGQGPQFIFQYYREEENGRGNFPPRFSGLQFPNYSSELNVNALELDDSALYLCASRPPTSGRAQNEQFFGPGTRLTVL.

Worth noting for this clone: The germline gene is not matched at one end of the junction; a read error may be the cause. The rearrangement links TRBV5-6 to TRBJ2-3; 8 bases line up with TRBD2. CDR3 size: 15 residues. Germline V lookup: CDR1 SGHDT, CDR2 YYEEEE. This CDR3 reads CSGSAGGLRTDTQYF. CDR3 DNA: TGCTCCGGCTCGGCGGGGGGACTCCGCACAGATACGCAGTATTTT.

V usage is TRBV7-2 and J usage is TRBJ1-5; D possibly corresponds to TRBD1 (5 bases). Germline CDR1 SGHTA, CDR2 FQGNSA. The ends were cut back, 1 base at V and 4 bases at J, with 11 bases in the middle. The CDR3 covers 15 residues. The CDR3 reads CASSLEAGRNQPQHF. The CDR3 bases are TGTGCCAGCAGCTTAGAGGCAGGGCGGAATCAGCCCCAGCATTTT.

The chain carries TRBV19 and TRBJ2-7; D perhaps matches TRBD2 (6 bases). This CDR3 has 17 residues. Germline lookup yields CDR1 LNHDA and CDR2 SQIVND (reference sequence). V lost 6 bases and J 1 base, leaving 22 bases between the germline ends. The CDR3 region is CASSRGAKGGGSYEQYF. The CDR3 nucleotides are TGTGCCAGTAGCCGAGGGGCGAAGGGAGGAGGGTCCTACGAGCAGTACTTC.

This chain connects TRBV27 to TRBJ2-3; a weak D match, TRBD2 (7 bases). Germline values: CDR1 MNHEY, CDR2 SMNVEV (reference sequence). The ends were cut back, 6 bases at V and 4 bases at J, with 17 bases in the middle. The CDR3 consists of 15 residues. CDR3 bases: TGTGCCAGCAGATCACTAGCGTACAGGGCAGATACGCAGTATTTT. Encoded protein: CASRSLAYRADTQYF.

Of note for this clone: Other DNA sequences in this sample translate to the same CDR3. This chain uses TRBV5-1 with TRBJ1-5; D is undetermined. This CDR3 spans 13 amino acids. With 0 bases removed from V and 4 bases from J, the gap between germline ends came to 5 bases. CDR1 SGHRS and CDR2 YFSETQ come from the germline V gene. The CDR3 region is CASSLDPNQPQHF. In DNA form, the CDR3 reads TGCGCCAGCAGCTTGGATCCTAATCAGCCCCAGCATTTT.

This clone has a handful of counts. The V call is TRBV6-1, the J call TRBJ1-1; tentative D call: TRBD1 (5 bases). Trimming left V 5 bases short and J 6 bases short, with 13 bases between. CDR3 length: 13 amino acids. The germline V gene has CDR1 MNHNS and CDR2 SASEGT. Here the CDR3 DNA reads TGTGCCAGCAGTAAGGGACTTGGCGCTGAAGCTTTCTTT. This codes for CASSKGLGAEAFF.

J is TRBJ2-4 and V is TRBV6-5, with unresolved D. Germline V gene data show CDR1 as MNHEY and CDR2 as SVGAGI. The CDR3 covers 14 residues. The germline V and J ends were trimmed by 4 bases and 0 bases, with 7 bases remaining between them. CDR3 in DNA: TGTGCCAGCAGTTCGATGCTAGCCAAAAACATTCAGTACTTC. The encoded protein is CASSSMLAKNIQYF.

This chain connects TRBV9 to TRBJ2-7; 9 nucleotides agree with TRBD1. CDR1 is SGDLS and CDR2 is YYNGEE in the germline V gene. The CDR3 has 14 amino acids. Losses at the gene ends were 4 bases for V and 9 bases for J; bases not matched to a gene: 11. Here the CDR3 DNA reads TGTGCCAGCAGCACAGGACAGGGGATAGGTTGGCAGTACTTC. Translation gives CASSTGQGIGWQYF.

The rearrangement uses TRBV29-1 and TRBJ1-4; tentatively, D is TRBD1 (6 bases). V was shortened by 4 bases and J by 7 bases, with 10 bases between the two germline ends. The CDR3 extends over 12 amino acids. CDR1 is SQVTM and CDR2 is ANQGSEA in the germline V gene. In DNA, the CDR3 is TGCAGCGTTGGCTTCAGGGGTGAAAAACTGTTTTTT. Its protein product is CSVGFRGEKLFF.

This clone was seen once. This sequence joins TRBV6-6 and TRBJ2-7; 10 bases align to TRBD2. The J segment lost 5 bases and the V segment lost 6 bases, leaving 4 bases of the junction unmatched. Germline V gene lookup returns CDR1 MNHNY and CDR2 SVGAGI (reference sequence). This CDR3 is built from 13 residues. CDR3 protein: CASRLAGIDEQYF. In DNA form, the CDR3 reads TGTGCCAGCAGACTAGCGGGAATCGACGAGCAGTACTTC.

The chain couples TRBV9 to TRBJ2-3; 10 bases match TRBD2. V dropped 4 bases and J dropped 2; count of bases not matched to a gene: 4. The CDR3 runs to 15 residues. The germline V gene has CDR1 SGDLS and CDR2 YYNGEE. The CDR3 coding sequence is TGTGCCAGCAGCCCTAGCGGGGGAATCACAGATACGCAGTATTTT. This codes for CASSPSGGITDTQYF.

The gene calls are TRBV4-1 and TRBJ1-4; D ambiguous. This CDR3 has 17 amino acids. Trimming stripped 0 bases from V and 7 bases from J, with 18 bases between. The V gene's germline CDR1 is MGHRA and CDR2 YSYEKL. CDR3 DNA: TGCGCCAGCAGCCAAGACCGGAGCCTCGAGTGGCGTGAAAAACTGTTTTTT. Protein: CASSQDRSLEWREKLFF.

The V and J genes are TRBV9 and TRBJ2-7; D perhaps matches TRBD1 (6 bases). Germline values: CDR1 SGDLS, CDR2 YYNGEE. The CDR3 is made up of 16 amino acids. Between the trimmed V and J ends, which lost 4 bases and 3 bases, there was a span of 20 bases. The CDR3 region has the DNA TGTGCCAGCAGCCAGGGCAGAACAGGGAAATACTACGAGCAGTACTTC. Encoded protein: CASSQGRTGKYYEQYF.

The chain recombines TRBV11-1 with TRBJ2-7; 7 nucleotides align to TRBD1. The junction had 9 bases not matched to a gene; V was cut back by 10 bases and J by 3 bases. CDR1 and CDR2 (germline): SGHAT, FQDESV (reference sequence). The CDR3 has 13 amino acids. The CDR3 coding sequence is TGTGCCACCGCGCGAGGGGGCGACTACGAGCAGTACTTC. It specifies CATARGGDYEQYF.

The chain has TRBV5-8 and TRBJ1-1; no firm D call. Trimming removed 1 base from V and 3 bases from J, with 13 bases in between. Germline CDR1 and CDR2: SGHTS and YDEGEE. The CDR3 extends over 15 amino acids. CDR3 in DNA: TGTGCCAGCAGCTTGCTGACCGGCGTGCACACTGAAGCTTTCTTT. Its translation is CASSLLTGVHTEAFF. Complete variable domain (other parts from reference TRBV5-8 and TRBJ1-1): EAGVTQSPTHLIKTRGQQATLRCSPISGHTSVYWYQQALGLGLQFLLWYDEGEERNRGNFPPRFSGRQFPNYSSELNVNALELEDSALYLCASSLLTGVHTEAFFGQGTRLTVV.

The genes are TRBV5-1 and TRBJ2-1; D might be TRBD1 or TRBD2, each matching 5 bases. V lost 8 bases and J lost 0, with 12 bases in between. This CDR3 is built from 14 residues. Germline CDR1 SGHRS, CDR2 YFSETQ. The DNA for the CDR3 is TGCGCCAGTGCTGACGGGACCTCCTACAATGAGCAGTTCTTC. It codes for CASADGTSYNEQFF.

The rearrangement uses TRBV6-5 and TRBJ2-7; 8 nucleotides align to TRBD2. The CDR3 runs to 13 residues. Germline CDR1 is MNHEY and CDR2 is SVGAGI. V dropped 7 bases and J dropped 2; count of bases not matched to a gene: 4. The CDR3 nucleotides are TGTGCCAGCAAATTAGCGGGACCCTACGAGCAGTACTTC. Encoded protein: CASKLAGPYEQYF.

The rearrangement links TRBV7-2 to TRBJ2-2; 8 bases agree with TRBD1. The germline CDR1 and CDR2 sequences are SGHTA and FQGNSA. This CDR3 is 16 amino acids long. V lost 3 bases to trimming and J lost 4 bases; unmatched junction nucleotides: 7. CDR3 nucleotides: TGTGCCAGCAGCTTGCAGGGGGCGCCGGGCACCGGGGAGCTGTTTTTT. Residues: CASSLQGAPGTGELFF.

The chain combines TRBV27 with TRBJ2-3; a possible D gene is TRBD1 (5 bases). Trimming removed 3 bases at V and 4 bases at J, with 11 bases between. Germline V gives CDR1 MNHEY, CDR2 SMNVEV (reference sequence). CDR3 length: 14 amino acids. CDR3 in amino acids: CASSLNRPSDTQYF. CDR3 coding DNA: TGTGCCAGCAGTTTGAACAGGCCGTCAGATACGCAGTATTTT.

Comment on this clone: This could be a read error, since a much larger clone is one nucleotide away. The chain has TRBV7-3 and TRBJ2-2, with TRBD1 matching 7 bases. CDR1 and CDR2 from the germline V gene are SGHTA and FQGTGA. V was clipped by 5 bases and J by 6 bases; unmatched bases: 3. The CDR3 is 13 residues long. The DNA of the CDR3 is TGTGCCAGCAGCCCACAGGGGCCCGGGGAGCTGTTTTTT. Translating it yields CASSPQGPGELFF. The full variable domain, rest sourced from reference TRBV7-3 and TRBJ2-2, is GAGVSQTPSNKVTEKGKYVELRCDPISGHTALYWYRQSLGQGPEFLIYFQGTGAADDSGLPNDRFFAVRPEGSVSTLKIQRTERGDSAVYLCASSPQGPGELFFGEGSRLTVL.

The chain is built from TRBV2 and TRBJ1-1; D unresolved. Trimming removed 5 bases at V and 5 bases at J, with 15 bases between. This CDR3 contains 14 residues. The germline CDR1 and CDR2 sequences are SNHLY and FYNNEI. CDR3 protein: CASSLGGGWTEAFF. CDR3 DNA: TGTGCCAGCAGTCTAGGAGGAGGGTGGACTGAAGCTTTCTTT.